This T cell receptor (beta chain) appears in the sequencing data of a study of blood T cell repertoires in COVID-19. Study at large: The analysed material was cDNA or gDNA that came from T cells, B-cell-depleted T cells, or PBMCs.

This table comes from immunoSEQ multiplex PCR, and its TCRdb copy is limited to in-frame clones, with some not included. The sample has roughly 150,000 clones, around nine tenths seen once. This clone occurred once. The CDR3 sequence is 13 residues long. Trimming took off 3 bases at V and 0 bases at J, with 9 bases between the two ends. Germline loops: CDR1 DFQATT, CDR2 SNEGSKA (reference sequence). The sample was peripheral blood. The rearrangement uses TRBV20-1 and TRBJ2-7; weak D call: TRBD1 (6 bases). The receptor was isolated from a human donor in a cohort sampled during active COVID-19. The DNA of the CDR3 is TGCAGTGCTAGTAGGGGGAACTCCTACGAGCAGTACTTC. Protein product: CSASRGNSYEQYF.